Listed below are T cell receptor beta chains from one sample, sequenced in a study of CD8 T cells in Susac syndrome. TCRdb re-derived calls from the immunoSEQ multiplex PCR reads in MiXCR, one entry per CDR3 protein. Of under 200,000 distinct CDR3 sequences listed, about 95% were seen once; the top ten hold around 0.15%. Source material: CD8+ T cells from PBMCs. The source of these receptors is a human donor with multiple sclerosis. Both conserved end residues are part of each CDR3. D genes are given only for firm matches. Clone size is shown for a subset of rows, as once, few, many or a class of expanded clone.

d_gene,abundance,len,j_gene,v_gene,CDR3aa,CDR3nt
-,-,13,TRBJ1-2,TRBV29-1,CSGSFGGPAGYTF,TGCAGCGGGTCTTTCGGGGGACCTGCTGGCTACACCTTC
-,-,15,TRBJ1-2,TRBV13,CASSFGTPRDYGYTF,TGTGCCAGCAGCTTCGGGACCCCCAGGGACTATGGCTACACCTTC
-,-,15,TRBJ2-1,TRBV28,CASRDGTLTYNEQFF,TGTGCCAGCAGGGACGGGACCTTAACCTACAATGAGCAGTTCTTC
TRBD1,-,13,TRBJ2-7,TRBV7-9,CASSYRGQNEQYF,TGTGCCAGCAGCTACAGGGGGCAAAACGAGCAGTACTTC
TRBD2,once,19,TRBJ2-2,TRBV7-9,CASSSRSGTSGTRTGELFF,TGTGCCAGCAGCTCACGCTCCGGGACTAGCGGGACGCGGACCGGGGAGCTGTTTTTT
-,few,11,TRBJ1-2,TRBV29-1,CSVRTGYGYTF,TGCAGCGTTAGGACGGGGTATGGCTACACCTTC
-,-,12,TRBJ1-2,TRBV20-1,CSAGTDDYGYTF,TGCAGTGCCGGGACGGACGACTATGGCTACACCTTC
TRBD2,-,16,TRBJ2-5,TRBV2,CARGWASGLAGETQYF,TGTGCCAGGGGATGGGCTAGCGGTCTGGCGGGAGAGACCCAGTACTTC
-,once,15,TRBJ2-1,TRBV2,CASSVEDYRYNEQFF,TGTGCCAGCAGTGTTGAAGACTACCGCTACAATGAGCAGTTCTTC
-,-,13,TRBJ2-2,TRBV15,CATSRVPTGELFF,TGTGCCACCAGCCGGGTCCCCACCGGGGAGCTGTTTTTT